This record looks at one T cell receptor beta chain sequence and its context. The sample is drawn from a study of shared clonotypes between healthy human individuals. This CDR3 is built from 16 residues. Germline CDR1 reads ENHRY; CDR2 reads SYGVKD. V was pared by 3 bases and J by 3 bases, with 17 bases between. Measured with immunoSEQ multiplex PCR; TCRdb has only the in-frame clones, and not every one. The sample yields about 1.1 million clones, 60% to 80% seen once. CD45RA+ naive and CD45RA-negative memory subsets were separated from CD4+ cells. The sequence was obtained from a young man in good health. Some clones in this sample may be carry-over from other donors' samples. The V and J genes are TRBV10-3 and TRBJ1-1, with D possibly being TRBD1 (5 bases). The source material was memory CD4+ T cells from PBMCs. The subset here: CD45RA-negative fraction. The CDR3 is CAISDSKRGDDTEAFF. The CDR3 DNA reads TGTGCCATCAGTGATTCCAAAAGGGGTGATGACACTGAAGCTTTCTTT.